Listed below are T cell receptor beta chains from one sample, sequenced in a study of OX40 agonist ivuxolimab in advanced cancers. Repertoires were generated with immunoSEQ multiplex PCR, while TCRdb's copy carries only in-frame clones and drops some. The table records about 72,000 clones, 88% of them present only once. Source: CD4+ or CD8+ T cells sorted from blood, taken in a trial of the OX40 agonist ivuxolimab. The source is an adult with an advanced solid tumor such as melanoma, head and neck, liver or kidney cancer. CDR3s include the opening cysteine and the closing phenylalanine or tryptophan. The order of the fields is clone size, V gene, D gene, J gene, CDR3 protein, CDR3 DNA. D genes are given only for firm matches. Size tells how often a clone was seen (once, few, many) or the class of an expanded clone, and some rows leave it out.

clone_size: few; v_call: TRBV25-1; d_call: TRBD1; j_call: TRBJ1-4; cdr3_aa: CASSVRGEREKLFF; cdr3_nt: TGTGCCAGCAGTGTCAGGGGGGAACGGGAAAAACTGTTTTTT
clone_size: NA; v_call: TRBV5-1; d_call: NA; j_call: TRBJ2-3; cdr3_aa: CASSLQLNVLGSTDTQYF; cdr3_nt: TGCGCCAGCAGCTTGCAGCTAAACGTCCTCGGGAGCACAGATACGCAGTATTTT
clone_size: NA; v_call: TRBV4-1; d_call: NA; j_call: TRBJ1-5; cdr3_aa: CASSQDLWRVSNQPQHF; cdr3_nt: TGCGCCAGCAGCCAAGATCTTTGGAGAGTTAGCAATCAGCCCCAGCATTTT
clone_size: NA; v_call: TRBV7-6; d_call: TRBD1; j_call: TRBJ1-1; cdr3_aa: CASSPGQGVVSTEAFF; cdr3_nt: TGTGCCAGCAGCCCGGGACAGGGTGTCGTCTCCACTGAAGCTTTCTTT
clone_size: NA; v_call: TRBV18; d_call: NA; j_call: TRBJ2-5; cdr3_aa: CASSPAYTETQYF; cdr3_nt: TGTGCCAGCTCACCAGCATATACAGAGACCCAGTACTTC
clone_size: once; v_call: TRBV19; d_call: NA; j_call: TRBJ2-1; cdr3_aa: CASSIQRGGYNEQFF; cdr3_nt: TGTGCCAGTAGTATTCAGAGGGGGGGCTACAATGAGCAGTTCTTC
clone_size: NA; v_call: TRBV5-6; d_call: NA; j_call: TRBJ2-5; cdr3_aa: CASSGDYQETQYF; cdr3_nt: TGTGCCAGCAGCGGGGACTACCAAGAGACCCAGTACTTC
clone_size: once; v_call: TRBV28; d_call: TRBD1; j_call: TRBJ1-2; cdr3_aa: CASGAGGSPNYGYTF; cdr3_nt: TGTGCCAGCGGGGCAGGGGGCTCTCCTAACTATGGCTACACCTTC
clone_size: NA; v_call: TRBV7-9; d_call: NA; j_call: TRBJ2-1; cdr3_aa: CASSFGGGYNEQFF; cdr3_nt: TGTGCCAGCAGCTTCGGGGGAGGCTACAATGAGCAGTTCTTC
clone_size: NA; v_call: TRBV10-3; d_call: TRBD1; j_call: TRBJ1-1; cdr3_aa: CAIGGQGDTEAFF; cdr3_nt: TGTGCCATCGGGGGACAGGGGGACACTGAAGCTTTCTTT
clone_size: once; v_call: TRBV28; d_call: NA; j_call: TRBJ2-7; cdr3_aa: CATKGLYEQYF; cdr3_nt: TGTGCCACCAAGGGACTCTACGAGCAGTACTTC
clone_size: NA; v_call: TRBV2; d_call: NA; j_call: TRBJ1-5; cdr3_aa: CASSPQEGLGSNQPQHF; cdr3_nt: TGTGCCAGCAGTCCACAGGAAGGCTTAGGCAGCAATCAGCCCCAGCATTTT
clone_size: NA; v_call: TRBV5-6; d_call: TRBD1; j_call: TRBJ1-2; cdr3_aa: CASSRDRDGYTF; cdr3_nt: TGTGCCAGCAGCCGGGACAGGGATGGCTACACCTTC
clone_size: NA; v_call: TRBV2; d_call: NA; j_call: TRBJ1-6; cdr3_aa: CASSLDHVNSPLHF; cdr3_nt: TGTGCCAGCAGTCTTGACCATGTTAATTCACCCCTCCACTTT
clone_size: NA; v_call: TRBV11-2; d_call: NA; j_call: TRBJ2-3; cdr3_aa: CASSLVSATDTQYF; cdr3_nt: TGTGCCAGCAGCTTAGTCTCAGCCACAGATACGCAGTATTTT
clone_size: NA; v_call: TRBV10-3; d_call: NA; j_call: TRBJ1-4; cdr3_aa: CAISPGGDEKEKLFF; cdr3_nt: TGTGCCATCAGTCCGGGAGGGGACGAAAAAGAAAAACTGTTTTTT
clone_size: NA; v_call: TRBV7-3; d_call: NA; j_call: TRBJ1-2; cdr3_aa: CASSHTAGWGGYTF; cdr3_nt: TGTGCCAGCAGCCATACGGCAGGGTGGGGTGGCTACACCTTC
clone_size: NA; v_call: TRBV7-9; d_call: NA; j_call: TRBJ2-7; cdr3_aa: CASSLEPAGAYFFSYEQYF; cdr3_nt: TGTGCCAGCAGCTTAGAACCGGCGGGGGCCTATTTCTTTTCCTACGAGCAGTACTTC
clone_size: NA; v_call: TRBV7-2; d_call: NA; j_call: TRBJ2-3; cdr3_aa: CASSLAWGTDTQYF; cdr3_nt: TGTGCCAGCAGCCTAGCGTGGGGCACAGATACGCAGTATTTT
clone_size: NA; v_call: TRBV7-2; d_call: NA; j_call: TRBJ1-3; cdr3_aa: CASSLATSQAGNTIYF; cdr3_nt: TGTGCCAGCAGCTTAGCGACGAGCCAGGCTGGAAACACCATATATTTT
clone_size: once; v_call: TRBV4-1; d_call: TRBD2; j_call: TRBJ2-5; cdr3_aa: CASKDPAGTSGETQYF; cdr3_nt: TGCGCCAGCAAAGACCCAGCCGGGACTAGCGGAGAGACCCAGTACTTC
clone_size: NA; v_call: TRBV7-9; d_call: NA; j_call: TRBJ1-1; cdr3_aa: CASSAGREAFF; cdr3_nt: TGTGCCAGCAGCGCCGGGAGGGAAGCTTTCTTT
clone_size: NA; v_call: TRBV6-5; d_call: NA; j_call: TRBJ1-3; cdr3_aa: CASSPPSSGNTIYF; cdr3_nt: TGTGCCAGCAGCCCTCCGAGCTCTGGAAACACCATATATTTT
clone_size: NA; v_call: TRBV19; d_call: TRBD2; j_call: TRBJ2-7; cdr3_aa: CASSIRLAGGYEQYF; cdr3_nt: TGTGCCAGTAGTATTCGACTAGCGGGAGGCTACGAGCAGTACTTC
clone_size: NA; v_call: TRBV2; d_call: NA; j_call: TRBJ1-1; cdr3_aa: CASSVERRGAFF; cdr3_nt: TGTGCCAGCAGTGTTGAAAGGCGTGGGGCTTTCTTT
clone_size: NA; v_call: TRBV7-2; d_call: NA; j_call: TRBJ2-3; cdr3_aa: CASILADTQYF; cdr3_nt: TGTGCCAGCATCCTGGCCGATACGCAGTATTTT
clone_size: NA; v_call: TRBV28; d_call: NA; j_call: TRBJ2-1; cdr3_aa: CASRGGISGYNEQFF; cdr3_nt: TGTGCCAGCAGGGGGGGAATTAGCGGATACAATGAGCAGTTCTTC
clone_size: NA; v_call: TRBV28; d_call: NA; j_call: TRBJ2-1; cdr3_aa: CASSTQSSYNEQFF; cdr3_nt: TGTGCCAGCAGTACTCAAAGCTCCTACAATGAGCAGTTCTTC
clone_size: NA; v_call: TRBV4-1; d_call: NA; j_call: TRBJ1-2; cdr3_aa: CASSQGQEGVYGYTF; cdr3_nt: TGCGCCAGCAGCCAAGGCCAGGAGGGGGTATATGGCTACACCTTC
clone_size: NA; v_call: TRBV19; d_call: NA; j_call: TRBJ1-1; cdr3_aa: CASSKRGDTEAFF; cdr3_nt: TGTGCCAGTAGTAAGAGAGGTGACACTGAAGCTTTCTTT
clone_size: NA; v_call: TRBV5-1; d_call: NA; j_call: TRBJ1-5; cdr3_aa: CASSFEGGAQPQHF; cdr3_nt: TGCGCCAGCAGCTTTGAGGGAGGGGCTCAGCCCCAGCATTTT
clone_size: NA; v_call: TRBV10-3; d_call: TRBD1; j_call: TRBJ1-4; cdr3_aa: CAISEGTGGSNEKLFF; cdr3_nt: TGTGCCATCAGTGAGGGGACAGGGGGATCTAATGAAAAACTGTTTTTT
clone_size: NA; v_call: TRBV28; d_call: NA; j_call: TRBJ2-2; cdr3_aa: CASSSSTGSLFF; cdr3_nt: TGTGCCAGCAGTTCTTCTACCGGGAGTTTGTTTTTT
clone_size: NA; v_call: TRBV6-6; d_call: NA; j_call: TRBJ1-5; cdr3_aa: CASRFTLNQPQHF; cdr3_nt: TGTGCCAGCAGGTTTACCCTAAATCAGCCCCAGCATTTT
clone_size: NA; v_call: TRBV6-1; d_call: NA; j_call: TRBJ2-2; cdr3_aa: CASSERGGTGELFF; cdr3_nt: TGTGCCAGCAGTGAAAGGGGGGGTACCGGGGAGCTGTTTTTT
clone_size: NA; v_call: TRBV5-1; d_call: NA; j_call: TRBJ2-1; cdr3_aa: CASSLGTDYNEQFF; cdr3_nt: TGCGCCAGCAGCTTGGGGACAGACTACAATGAGCAGTTCTTC
clone_size: NA; v_call: TRBV5-8; d_call: NA; j_call: TRBJ2-7; cdr3_aa: CASSQDPTTYEQYF; cdr3_nt: TGCGCCAGCAGCCAAGACCCGACAACCTACGAGCAGTACTTC
clone_size: once; v_call: TRBV10-3; d_call: TRBD1; j_call: TRBJ1-6; cdr3_aa: CAISAWTGVDNSPLHF; cdr3_nt: TGTGCCATCAGTGCGTGGACAGGGGTTGATAATTCACCCCTCCACTTT
clone_size: NA; v_call: TRBV6-6; d_call: TRBD1; j_call: TRBJ1-2; cdr3_aa: CASSRTGGYGYTF; cdr3_nt: TGTGCCAGCAGTCGGACAGGGGGCTATGGCTACACCTTC
clone_size: NA; v_call: TRBV11-2; d_call: TRBD1; j_call: TRBJ1-2; cdr3_aa: CASSLETGAYGYTF; cdr3_nt: TGTGCCAGCAGCTTAGAGACAGGGGCCTATGGCTACACCTTC
clone_size: NA; v_call: TRBV7-6; d_call: NA; j_call: TRBJ2-6; cdr3_aa: CASSLDYSGANVLTF; cdr3_nt: TGTGCCAGCAGCTTAGACTACTCTGGGGCCAACGTCCTGACTTTC
clone_size: NA; v_call: TRBV30; d_call: TRBD2; j_call: TRBJ2-7; cdr3_aa: CACRGTSGSYEQYF; cdr3_nt: TGTGCCTGTCGGGGGACTAGCGGTTCCTACGAGCAGTACTTC
clone_size: few; v_call: TRBV18; d_call: NA; j_call: TRBJ1-2; cdr3_aa: CASSPNKEGYTF; cdr3_nt: TGTGCCAGCTCACCGAACAAGGAGGGCTACACCTTC
clone_size: NA; v_call: TRBV18; d_call: NA; j_call: TRBJ1-5; cdr3_aa: CASSPGHVQPQHF; cdr3_nt: TGTGCCAGCTCACCAGGACACGTTCAGCCCCAGCATTTT
clone_size: NA; v_call: TRBV30; d_call: NA; j_call: TRBJ1-2; cdr3_aa: CAWSPGPQGIYGYTF; cdr3_nt: TGTGCCTGGAGCCCCGGGCCCCAGGGGATCTATGGCTACACCTTC
clone_size: NA; v_call: TRBV5-4; d_call: NA; j_call: TRBJ1-1; cdr3_aa: CASRGVGLNTEAFF; cdr3_nt: TGTGCCAGCAGGGGGGTAGGGTTGAACACTGAAGCTTTCTTT
clone_size: NA; v_call: TRBV28; d_call: TRBD2; j_call: TRBJ2-4; cdr3_aa: CASQSGGAAKNIQYF; cdr3_nt: TGTGCCAGCCAATCGGGAGGTGCTGCCAAAAACATTCAGTACTTC
clone_size: NA; v_call: TRBV28; d_call: TRBD1; j_call: TRBJ2-7; cdr3_aa: CASSSGQGYEQYF; cdr3_nt: TGTGCCAGCAGTTCCGGACAGGGGTACGAGCAGTACTTC
clone_size: NA; v_call: TRBV6-1; d_call: TRBD1; j_call: TRBJ1-1; cdr3_aa: CASSETQGTEAFF; cdr3_nt: TGTGCCAGCAGTGAGACACAGGGGACTGAAGCTTTCTTT
clone_size: NA; v_call: TRBV28; d_call: NA; j_call: TRBJ2-4; cdr3_aa: CASSLAGSKNIQYF; cdr3_nt: TGTGCCAGCAGTTTAGCGGGGTCCAAAAACATTCAGTACTTC
clone_size: NA; v_call: TRBV4-3; d_call: NA; j_call: TRBJ2-3; cdr3_aa: CASSQEAVRGDTDTQYF; cdr3_nt: TGCGCCAGCAGCCAAGAAGCGGTGCGGGGCGACACAGATACGCAGTATTTT
clone_size: NA; v_call: TRBV29-1; d_call: TRBD2; j_call: TRBJ2-3; cdr3_aa: CSVEGLAGGGSTDTQYF; cdr3_nt: TGCAGCGTTGAGGGGCTAGCGGGGGGAGGGAGCACAGATACGCAGTATTTT
clone_size: NA; v_call: TRBV28; d_call: TRBD1; j_call: TRBJ2-2; cdr3_aa: CASSLRSTGSVLKRAGELFF; cdr3_nt: TGTGCCAGCAGTTTACGGTCGACAGGGTCGGTTCTTAAGCGCGCCGGGGAGCTGTTTTTT
clone_size: NA; v_call: TRBV9; d_call: NA; j_call: TRBJ1-4; cdr3_aa: CASSGSDRTTGTNEKLFF; cdr3_nt: TGTGCCAGCAGCGGATCTGACAGGACGACGGGAACTAATGAAAAACTGTTTTTT
clone_size: NA; v_call: TRBV27; d_call: NA; j_call: TRBJ2-7; cdr3_aa: CASSRDSRYEQYF; cdr3_nt: TGTGCCAGCAGTCGGGACTCCCGCTACGAGCAGTACTTC
clone_size: NA; v_call: TRBV5-1; d_call: TRBD1; j_call: TRBJ1-4; cdr3_aa: CASSPTPGQHNEKLFF; cdr3_nt: TGCGCCAGCAGCCCGACACCGGGACAGCATAATGAAAAACTGTTTTTT
clone_size: NA; v_call: TRBV9; d_call: NA; j_call: TRBJ2-3; cdr3_aa: CASSVVTEATDTQYF; cdr3_nt: TGTGCCAGCAGCGTAGTGACGGAGGCAACGGATACGCAGTATTTT
clone_size: NA; v_call: TRBV5-6; d_call: NA; j_call: TRBJ2-7; cdr3_aa: CASSLEGPAYEQYF; cdr3_nt: TGTGCCAGCAGCTTGGAGGGGCCGGCCTACGAGCAGTACTTC
clone_size: NA; v_call: TRBV6-6; d_call: NA; j_call: TRBJ1-1; cdr3_aa: CARASGAFF; cdr3_nt: TGTGCCAGGGCCTCGGGGGCTTTCTTT